Below are 24 T cell receptor beta chains sequenced from a single sample in a study of CD8+CD57+ T cells in acquired aplastic anemia. Both TCR beta VDJ combination and CDR3 sequence profiling were carried out. Genomic DNA was the template for this profiling. MiXCR, run by TCRdb on the reads, gives a single entry per CDR3 protein. The repertoire has 150,000 to 200,000 distinct CDR3 sequences, nearly 50% of them found once; the top ten carry over 7.5%. Patients picked for sequencing had shown CD8+CD57+ cell expansion detected by flow cytometry. The sample consisted of sorted CD4+, CD8+, or CD8+CD57+ T cells (not recorded which) from PBMCs. These receptors all come from a human donor with aplastic anemia.

This clonotype came up once. The DNA for the CDR3 is TGCAGACCTACCGGCCAGCGGGGGCTCGGTGGCTACACCTTC. Its translation is CRPTGQRGLGGYTF. The V gene is TRBV29-1, the J gene TRBJ1-2, with TRBD1 as a possible D gene (6 bases). The CDR3 extends over 14 amino acids. The germline V gene has CDR1 SQVTM and CDR2 ANQGSEA.

This clonotype was seen a few times. This chain uses TRBV7-9 with TRBJ2-5; D not certain. This CDR3 has 14 amino acids. V gave up 4 bases and J gave up 2 bases, with 11 bases separating them. Germline V gene lookup returns CDR1 SEHNR and CDR2 FQNEAQ (reference sequence). CDR3 sequence (DNA): TGTGCCAGCAGCTCCCGACAAAGGCAAGAGACCCAGTACTTC. Amino acids: CASSSRQRQETQYF.

The sample holds one count of this clonotype. The chain employs TRBV10-3 and TRBJ2-1, with a weak D call TRBD2 (6 bases). Per germline, CDR1 ENHRY and CDR2 SYGVKD. Trimming cost V 3 bases and J 2 bases, with 11 bases left between them. The CDR3 contains 15 residues. The CDR3 nucleotides are TGTGCCATCAGTGATCCGGGAGTTCCCTACAATGAGCAGTTCTTC. This codes for CAISDPGVPYNEQFF.

This clonotype was seen a few times. This chain joins TRBV15 and TRBJ2-3, with no clear D. Germline CDR1 and CDR2: LNHNV and YYDKDF (reference sequence). This CDR3 region has 12 residues. Trimming took 6 bases from V and 3 from J, leaving 7 bases between them. CDR3 nucleotides: TGTGCCACCAGACACGGGACAGATACGCAGTATTTT. Residues: CATRHGTDTQYF.

This clonotype was counted many times. The chain employs TRBV11-1 and TRBJ2-7, with no clear D. Germline V gene lookup returns CDR1 SGHAT and CDR2 FQDESV (reference sequence). The CDR3 contains 11 residues. V was shortened by 5 bases and J by 6 bases, with 8 bases between the two germline ends. CDR3 protein: CASSTSREQYF. In nucleotides, the CDR3 is TGTGCCAGCAGCACCTCCCGCGAGCAGTACTTC.

The rearrangement uses TRBV7-8 and TRBJ2-7, with TRBD1 matching over 11 bases. The germline CDR1 and CDR2 sequences are SGHVS and FQNEAQ. The CDR3 runs to 15 residues. The V gene end was trimmed by 4 bases and the J gene end by 5 bases; junction bases not matched to a gene: 7. The CDR3 bases are TGTGCCAGCAGCTCCCCGGACAGGGGGCGTGACGAGCAGTACTTC. Translating gives CASSSPDRGRDEQYF.

This clonotype was counted many times. This chain links TRBV20-1 with TRBJ1-6, with D possibly matching TRBD1 (5 bases). Germline CDR1 DFQATT, CDR2 SNEGSKA (reference sequence). This CDR3 contains 13 residues. V gave up 0 bases and J gave up 13 bases, with 13 bases separating them. The CDR3 loop reads CSARDASGGPLHF. DNA of the CDR3: TGCAGTGCTAGAGACGCCAGCGGGGGGCCCCTCCACTTT.

This clonotype has a count of ten or more. The chain joins TRBV24-1 to TRBJ2-7; the D gene is possibly TRBD1 (6 bases). CDR1 is KGHDR and CDR2 is SFDVKD in the germline V gene. The CDR3 totals 15 residues. Between the trimmed V and J ends, which lost 4 bases and 2 bases, there was a span of 14 bases. CDR3 in amino acids: CATSDSYRAPYEQYF. The CDR3 DNA reads as TGTGCCACCAGTGACTCCTACAGGGCGCCCTACGAGCAGTACTTC.

The rearrangement uses TRBV24-1 and TRBJ2-5; no firm D call. Trimming removed 12 bases from V and 5 bases from J, with 15 bases in between. This CDR3 has 12 amino acids. Germline values: CDR1 KGHDR, CDR2 SFDVKD. The CDR3 region has the DNA TGTGCCCGTTTCTCCGTTCGGGAGACCCAGTACTTC. It translates to CARFSVRETQYF.

This chain links TRBV19 with TRBJ2-5; 8 positions agree with TRBD2. Trimming took 6 bases from V and 5 from J; bases not matched to a gene: 8. CDR3 length: 14 amino acids. Germline CDR1 LNHDA, CDR2 SQIVND (reference sequence). The CDR3 loop is CASSLRLAWETQYF. The CDR3, as DNA: TGTGCCAGTAGCCTCCGACTAGCGTGGGAGACCCAGTACTTC.

The chain couples TRBV19 to TRBJ1-4; D perhaps matches TRBD1 (5 bases). This CDR3 has 14 residues. Germline CDR1 is LNHDA and CDR2 is SQIVND (reference sequence). V was shortened by 1 base and J by 8 bases, with 11 bases between the two germline ends. Written as DNA, the CDR3 is TGTGCCAGTAGTATAGGGGGGTTCGCGGAAAAACTGTTTTTT. Translated: CASSIGGFAEKLFF.

With regard to this clonotype: At one end the junction does not follow the germline gene, possibly because of a read error. The chain uses TRBV6-1 and TRBJ2-1; a possible D gene is TRBD2 (6 bases). CDR1 and CDR2 (germline): MNHNS, SASEGT. The CDR3 runs 15 residues. DNA for the CDR3: TGTGCCAGCAGTGAACGGAGGGAGATTGTCCATGAGCAGCTCTTC. Amino acid sequence: CASSERREIVHEQLF.

The rearrangement links TRBV11-1 to TRBJ2-1, with 8 bases fitting TRBD2. Germline assignment: CDR1 SGHAT and CDR2 FQDESV (reference sequence). The V and J ends lost 6 bases and 9 bases, in that order; junction bases with no gene match: 22. The CDR3 is 18 amino acids. Written as DNA, the CDR3 is TGTGCCAGCAGGCGAAGCGGGGGAGCGGGAGATGGGTTCGGTGAGCAGTTCTTC. Amino acids: CASRRSGGAGDGFGEQFF.

The V and J genes are TRBV9 and TRBJ1-2, with no clear D. Germline lookup yields CDR1 SGDLS and CDR2 YYNGEE. CDR3 size: 16 residues. V gave up 0 bases and J gave up 3 bases, with 15 bases separating them. In DNA form, the CDR3 reads TGTGCCAGCAGCGTAGCTACTGGGATGGAGGACTATGGCTACACCTTC. It yields the protein CASSVATGMEDYGYTF.

The chain has TRBV2 and TRBJ2-1; D gene ambiguous. The CDR3 covers 13 residues. Per the germline V gene, CDR1 is SNHLY and CDR2 is FYNNEI. The V end lost 3 bases, the J end lost 5 bases, and 8 bases lay between the germline ends. CDR3 sequence reads: CASSDPRHNEQFF. The DNA for the CDR3 is TGTGCCAGCAGTGATCCGCGCCACAATGAGCAGTTCTTC.

This clonotype was picked up a small number of times. The rearrangement uses TRBV10-3 and TRBJ2-7, with TRBD1 identical over 9 bases. V trimming: 6 bases; J trimming: 4 bases; junction bases outside the gene matches: 10. The CDR3 loop spans 15 amino acids. CDR1 is ENHRY, CDR2 SYGVKD, per germline. The DNA for the CDR3 is TGTGCCATCAGCAACGGACAGGGGCTCTTTTACGAGCAGTACTTC. Amino acid sequence: CAISNGQGLFYEQYF.

Details on this clonotype: One end of the junction varies from germline; a read error may be responsible. V usage is TRBV29-1 and J usage is TRBJ2-7, with D possibly being TRBD2 (5 bases). CDR3 length: 14 residues. The germline gives CDR1 SQVTM, CDR2 ANQGSEA. CDR3: CAWSVRDGAYEQYF. The CDR3 nucleotides are TGTGCCTGGAGTGTACGGGATGGCGCCTACGAGCAGTACTTC.

The chain combines TRBV12-3 or TRBV12-4 with TRBJ2-5; TRBD2 aligns across 11 bases. J lost 2 bases, V lost 6 bases, and 5 bases had no gene match. This CDR3 comprises 15 residues. The DNA for the CDR3 is TGTGCCAGCAGCTTGACTAGCGGGGAGCAAGAGACCCAGTACTTC. This sequence encodes CASSLTSGEQETQYF.

As regards this clonotype: The junction shows a germline mismatch at one end, possibly a read error. The V gene is TRBV24-1, the J gene TRBJ2-5, with TRBD2 matching 10 bases. Per germline, CDR1 KGHDR and CDR2 SFDVKD. The CDR3 length is 16 residues. CDR3 sequence reads: CATSEGSGRAQEAQYF. CDR3 coding DNA: TGTGCCACCAGTGAGGGCAGCGGGAGGGCACAAGAGGCCCAGTACTTC.

This clonotype showed up many times. V is TRBV20-1 and J is TRBJ2-7; D is undetermined. V lost 2 bases, J lost 4 bases, and 27 bases lay in between. CDR1 is DFQATT and CDR2 is SNEGSKA in the germline V gene (reference sequence). This CDR3 comprises 18 residues. The CDR3 DNA sequence: TGCAGTGCTAGAAGAGCCGGAAGGACGGTTACCGCTCTGTACGAGCAGTACTTC. It encodes CSARRAGRTVTALYEQYF.

This sequence joins TRBV6-5 and TRBJ2-1, with 7 bases fitting TRBD2. The length of the CDR3 is 13 residues. V was pared by 0 bases and J by 7 bases, with 0 bases of the junction left unmatched. Germline CDR1 reads MNHEY; CDR2 reads SVGAGI. The CDR3 sequence is CASSYSAGNEQFF. In DNA, the CDR3 is TGTGCCAGCAGTTACTCAGCGGGGAATGAGCAGTTCTTC.

The chain couples TRBV3-1 to TRBJ1-4, with unresolved D. Germline CDR1 and CDR2: LGHDT and YNNKEL (reference sequence). This CDR3 region has 14 residues. The V end lost 0 bases, the J end lost 2 bases, and 4 bases lay between the germline ends. The CDR3 bases are TGTGCCAGCAGCCAAGAGGGTACTAATGAAAAACTGTTTTTT. Translated: CASSQEGTNEKLFF.

This clonotype showed up many times. The CDR3 DNA reads as TGTGCCAGCAGGGGGGAAGGGGAGGCGTGGGAGACCCAGTACTTC. Its translation is CASRGEGEAWETQYF. The chain uses TRBV6-1 and TRBJ2-5; TRBD2 is a possible D gene (6 bases). V dropped 6 bases and J dropped 5 bases, with 19 bases sitting between them. Germline values: CDR1 MNHNS, CDR2 SASEGT. CDR3 size: 15 residues.

The J gene is TRBJ2-5, the V gene TRBV2; D is unclear. Germline CDR1 SNHLY, CDR2 FYNNEI. The CDR3 is made up of 15 amino acids. Trimming took off 6 bases at V and 7 bases at J, with 21 bases between the two ends. CDR3 region: CASSSPGEAETTQYF. As DNA, the CDR3 is TGTGCCAGCAGCTCCCCAGGCGAGGCCGAGACGACCCAGTACTTC.